The 19 T cell receptor beta chains below all came from one sample that was sequenced in a study of PD-1 blockade in classical Hodgkin lymphoma. Data came from immunoSEQ multiplex PCR; TCRdb stores just in-frame clones and leaves some out. The repertoire includes approximately 13,000 clones, just under 80% of them detected once, and about a quarter sits in the top ten. Relapse was seen in all patients after autologous stem cell transplantation, and brentuximab vedotin exposure was variable. The sample in question was peripheral blood mononuclear cells (PBMCs), obtained at baseline. The source of these receptors is a human donor with classical Hodgkin lymphoma.

This rearrangement joins TRBV25-1 to TRBJ2-1; no firm D call. This CDR3 comprises 13 residues. V lost 4 bases and J lost 5, with 9 bases in between. CDR1 is MGHDK and CDR2 is SYGVNS in the germline V gene. Here the CDR3 reads CASSGPNHNEQFF. CDR3 in DNA: TGTGCCAGCAGTGGCCCGAACCACAATGAGCAGTTCTTC.

The table lists this clone with a count of one. V and J are TRBV9 and TRBJ1-3; D uncertain. This CDR3 contains 18 residues. The germline V gene has CDR1 SGDLS and CDR2 YYNGEE. The ends were cut back, 6 bases at V and 4 bases at J, with 26 bases in the middle. The DNA of the CDR3 is TGTGCCAGCAATCGCGATCCGGGCCAAATCCCGGGGGGAAACACCATATATTTT. As protein: CASNRDPGQIPGGNTIYF.

The rearrangement joins TRBV18 to TRBJ1-3; the match to TRBD1 covers 7 bases. This CDR3 has 19 residues. CDR1 KGHSH and CDR2 LQKENI come from the germline V gene. V trimming: 6 bases; J trimming: 0 bases; junction bases outside the gene matches: 17. The CDR3 loop is CASSPTPGQSLSSGNTIYF. The CDR3 nucleotides read TGTGCCAGCTCTCCCACCCCGGGACAGAGCTTGAGCTCTGGAAACACCATATATTTT.

The chain employs TRBV10-3 and TRBJ2-3; the D is unclear. The CDR3 is made up of 12 amino acids. Trimming took off 10 bases at V and 6 bases at J, with 14 bases between the two ends. CDR1 and CDR2 from the germline V gene are ENHRY and SYGVKD. The CDR3 spells CATSASSDTQYF. In nucleotides, the CDR3 is TGTGCCACCAGCGCTTCGTCTGATACGCAGTATTTT.

The rearrangement joins TRBV28 to TRBJ1-4, with a weak D call TRBD1 (5 bases). This CDR3 region has 16 residues. Germline V gives CDR1 MDHEN, CDR2 SYDVKM. With 2 bases removed from V and 0 bases from J, the gap between germline ends came to 10 bases. The CDR3 DNA reads as TGTGCCAGCAGTTTAGACAGCCCAGCAACTAATGAAAAACTGTTTTTT. Residues: CASSLDSPATNEKLFF.

The CDR3 DNA sequence: TGTGCCAGCAGCCCCTTAAGTCCCCGGGAGGGACTGTTTTTT. Its protein is CASSPLSPREGLFF. The chain has TRBV5-5 and TRBJ1-4; D gene unclear. CDR3 size: 14 residues. Trimming took off 4 bases at V and 13 bases at J, with 20 bases between the two ends. Germline V gene data show CDR1 as SGHKS and CDR2 as YYEKEE (reference sequence).

This chain links TRBV6-1 with TRBJ1-5; 9 nucleotides match TRBD1. V lost 6 bases to trimming and J lost 4 bases; unmatched junction nucleotides: 4. CDR3 length: 14 residues. Germline loops: CDR1 MNHNS, CDR2 SASEGT. The DNA of the CDR3 is TGTGCCAGCAGCAAGACAGGGGGAAATCAGCCCCAGCATTTT. Encoded protein: CASSKTGGNQPQHF.

The V gene is TRBV11-2, the J gene TRBJ1-1; D is possibly TRBD1 (6 bases). V lost 2 bases and J 5 bases, leaving 21 bases between the germline ends. Per germline, CDR1 SGHAT and CDR2 FQNNGV. The CDR3 covers 17 residues. CDR3 DNA: TGTGCCAGCAGCTTAAGTCAGGGGTTGGGGAGGGGAACTGAAGCTTTCTTT. The encoded protein is CASSLSQGLGRGTEAFF.

As to this clone: Other nucleotide sequences from this sample produce the same CDR3. The chain links TRBV19 to TRBJ1-5, with 7 bases aligning to TRBD1. V lost 0 bases, J lost 4 bases, and 3 bases stayed unmatched. Per the germline V gene, CDR1 is LNHDA and CDR2 is SQIVND (reference sequence). The CDR3 length is 15 residues. CDR3 in DNA: TGTGCCAGTAGTATAGATTGGGACAGAAATCAGCCCCAGCATTTT. Translated: CASSIDWDRNQPQHF.

The CDR3 DNA follows: TGTGCCAGCAGTGCATCCTACGAGCAGTACTTC. It codes for CASSASYEQYF. The chain links TRBV6-5 to TRBJ2-7; D uncertain. Germline CDR1 MNHEY, CDR2 SVGAGI. Trimming took off 5 bases at V and 1 base at J, with 3 bases between the two ends. The CDR3 consists of 11 residues.

The genes are TRBV5-6 and TRBJ2-1, with TRBD1 matching 9 bases. Trimming cost V 0 bases and J 6 bases; bases outside gene matches: 7. The CDR3 spans 16 residues. Germline CDR1 reads SGHDT; CDR2 reads YYEEEE. The CDR3 here is CASSLVWDREGNEQFF. The CDR3 DNA is TGTGCCAGCAGCTTGGTTTGGGACAGGGAGGGCAATGAGCAGTTCTTC.

The V and J genes are TRBV10-3 and TRBJ2-7; TRBD2 is a possible D gene (6 bases). V lost 2 bases and J 1 base, leaving 9 bases between the germline ends. This CDR3 is built from 14 residues. CDR1 is ENHRY and CDR2 is SYGVKD in the germline V gene. The CDR3 region has the DNA TGTGCCATCAGTGAGCTGGCGGGGTCCTACGAGCAGTACTTC. Translated: CAISELAGSYEQYF.

Sample share makes this clone large. The rearrangement uses TRBV28 and TRBJ1-5; weak D call: TRBD1 (6 bases). There are 14 residues in the CDR3. CDR1 MDHEN and CDR2 SYDVKM come from the germline V gene. Trimming removed 5 bases at V and 6 bases at J, with 14 bases between. In DNA form, the CDR3 reads TGTGCCAGCAGTCCGTTAACAGGGCTTCAGCCCCAGCATTTT. Protein: CASSPLTGLQPQHF.

The chain links TRBV21-1 to TRBJ1-2. TRBV21-1 is labeled a pseudogene. The CDR3 consists of 14 residues. CDR3 DNA sequence: TGTGCCAGCAGCAAACATAGCGGAAACTATGGCTACACCTTC. Translating it yields CASSKHSGNYGYTF.

The gene calls are TRBV2 and TRBJ1-2; TRBD1 is a possible D gene (5 bases). Trimming pared 0 bases from V and 7 bases from J, leaving 12 bases between. Germline loops: CDR1 SNHLY, CDR2 FYNNEI. The CDR3 is 14 amino acids. DNA for the CDR3: TGTGCCAGCAGTGAAGCGCTTAGGGGTTCTGGCTACACCTTC. Its protein product is CASSEALRGSGYTF.

This clone was seen a handful of times. The chain couples TRBV7-3 to TRBJ2-2, with D possibly matching TRBD2 (5 bases). Germline V gives CDR1 SGHTA, CDR2 FQGTGA. The CDR3 is 12 residues long. V was trimmed by 4 bases and J by 5 bases, leaving 5 bases between them. CDR3 DNA sequence: TGTGCCAGCAGCTCGGGAACCGGGGAGCTGTTTTTT. Its protein is CASSSGTGELFF.

This sequence joins TRBV5-1 and TRBJ2-1, with D maybe TRBD1 (5 bases). The V and J ends lost 1 base and 0 bases respectively, with 14 bases between them. The CDR3 spans 17 residues. The germline CDR1 and CDR2 sequences are SGHRS and YFSETQ. In nucleotides, the CDR3 is TGCGCCAGCAGCTTGCCCAGGGCCCTAAGCTCCTACAATGAGCAGTTCTTC. Its protein product is CASSLPRALSSYNEQFF.

Only one count was recorded for this clone. The rearrangement links TRBV14 to TRBJ1-2; a weak D match, TRBD1 (5 bases). The CDR3 spans 14 residues. V lost 2 bases and J 4 bases, leaving 11 bases between the germline ends. From germline, CDR1 is SGHDN and CDR2 FVKESK. CDR3 DNA sequence: TGTGCCAGCAGCCAACAGACGGGGGGCTATGGCTACACCTTC. Its protein is CASSQQTGGYGYTF.

The V and J genes are TRBV11-2 and TRBJ1-2, with 12 bases aligning to TRBD1. Per the germline V gene, CDR1 is SGHAT and CDR2 is FQNNGV. This CDR3 has 15 residues. V trimming: 5 bases; J trimming: 8 bases; junction bases outside the gene matches: 9. CDR3 protein: CASSPTTGTGGGYTF. The DNA for the CDR3 is TGTGCCAGCAGCCCCACCACCGGGACAGGGGGCGGCTACACCTTC. Using reference TRBV11-2 and TRBJ1-2 for the parts outside the CDR3, the full variable domain is EAGVAQSPRYKIIEKRQSVAFWCNPISGHATLYWYQQILGQGPKLLIQFQNNGVVDDSQLPKDRFSAERLKGVDSTLKIQPAKLEDSAVYLCASSPTTGTGGGYTFGSGTRLTVV.